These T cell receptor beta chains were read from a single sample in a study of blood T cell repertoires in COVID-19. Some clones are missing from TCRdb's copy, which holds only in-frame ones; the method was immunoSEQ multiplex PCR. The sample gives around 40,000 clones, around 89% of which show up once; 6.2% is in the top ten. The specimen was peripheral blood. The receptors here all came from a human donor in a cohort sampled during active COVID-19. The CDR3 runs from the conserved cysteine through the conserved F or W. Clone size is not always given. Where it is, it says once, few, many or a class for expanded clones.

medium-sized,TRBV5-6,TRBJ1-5,CASSLGGQGTQPQHF
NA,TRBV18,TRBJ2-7,CASSIQRDSYEQYF
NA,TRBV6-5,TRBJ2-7,CASRGTQGRQYF
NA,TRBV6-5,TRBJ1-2,CASEGLYGYTF
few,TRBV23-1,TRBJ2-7,CASSLFQGDYEQYF
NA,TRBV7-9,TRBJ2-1,CASSLVGSEPAKMQFF
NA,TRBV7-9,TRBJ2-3,CASSSRTGITDTQYF
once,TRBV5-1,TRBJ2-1,CASSSGTSGSLYNEQFF
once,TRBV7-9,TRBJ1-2,CASSLAQPGLDYGYTF
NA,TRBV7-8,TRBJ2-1,CASSKDRVNEQFF
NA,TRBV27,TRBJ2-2,CASSLYRGLDTGELFF
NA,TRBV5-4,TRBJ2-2,CASSLGTTSGGVTGELFF
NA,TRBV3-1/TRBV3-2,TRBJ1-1,CASSQGAGTEAFF
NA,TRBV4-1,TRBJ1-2,CASRPYFPGGQGVLGYGYTF
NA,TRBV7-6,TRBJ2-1,CASSLEVQGGRQFF
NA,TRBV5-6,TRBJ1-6,CASSLAEGAGSSYNSPLHF
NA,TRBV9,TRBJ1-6,CASSRGNSPLHF
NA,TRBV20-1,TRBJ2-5,CIAGGSETQYF
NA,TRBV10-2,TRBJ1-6,CASSVKGMNASPLHF
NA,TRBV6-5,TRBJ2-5,CATGLASYQTQYF
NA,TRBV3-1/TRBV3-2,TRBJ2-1,CASSQTGLAGANEQFF
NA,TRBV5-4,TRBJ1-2,CASSTQGAAYGYTF
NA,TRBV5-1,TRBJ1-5,CASSLKGASNQPQHF
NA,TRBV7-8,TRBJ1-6,CASSLQGNYNSPLHF
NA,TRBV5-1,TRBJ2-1,CASSLSAGGNEQFF
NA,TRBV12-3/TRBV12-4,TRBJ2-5,CASSLGSETQYF
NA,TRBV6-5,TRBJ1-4,CASTNRVGEKLFF
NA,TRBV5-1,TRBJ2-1,CASSLIAGRESSYNEQFF
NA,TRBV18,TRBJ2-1,CASSPRSNEQFF
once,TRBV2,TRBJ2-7,CASCRDRASYEQYF
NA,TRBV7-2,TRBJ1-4,CASSRTPAGEKLFF
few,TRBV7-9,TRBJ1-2,CASSLAGANYGYTF
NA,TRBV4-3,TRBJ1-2,CASSQHTGGYGYTF
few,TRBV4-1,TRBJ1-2,CASSAKKHYGYTF
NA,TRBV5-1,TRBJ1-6,CASSLDGQASRSPLHF
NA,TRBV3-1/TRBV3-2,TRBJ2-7,CASSQAGTGDDEQYF
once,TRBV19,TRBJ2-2,CASSIEGDGELFF
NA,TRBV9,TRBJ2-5,CASSATGTGAMETQYF
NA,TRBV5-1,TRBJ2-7,CASSLRQASEQYF
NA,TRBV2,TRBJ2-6,CASSEGGPTNVLTF
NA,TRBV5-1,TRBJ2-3,CASSPLAGGQDTQYF
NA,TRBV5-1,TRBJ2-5,CASSRSSGGETQYF
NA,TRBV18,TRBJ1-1,CASSPKEGANTEAFF
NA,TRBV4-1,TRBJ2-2,CASSQDRRDRVGTGELFF
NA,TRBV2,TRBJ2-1,CASMRVYNAGQFF
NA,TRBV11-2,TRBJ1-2,CASSPRSLRYGYTF